Listed below are T cell receptor beta chains from one sample, sequenced in a study of blood T cell repertoires in COVID-19. Measured with immunoSEQ multiplex PCR; TCRdb has only the in-frame clones, and not every one. Of roughly 97,000 clones listed, around 87% were seen once; the top ten hold 15% to 20%. The sequencing input was peripheral blood. Receptors were obtained from a human donor in a cohort sampled during active COVID-19. CDR3s include the opening cysteine and the closing phenylalanine or tryptophan. A D gene is named only where the DNA matches it firmly. Clone size appears in some rows only: once, few, many, or a class for an expanded clone.

V gene	clone size	D gene	J gene	CDR3 protein	CDR3 DNA
TRBV4-2	.	.	TRBJ2-3	CASSPGSGTDTQYF	TGTGCCAGCAGCCCCGGGAGTGGCACAGATACGCAGTATTTT
TRBV21-1	.	.	TRBJ2-3	CASSTRNRTSGRKVGDTQYF	TGTGCCAGCAGCACGCGCAATCGGACTAGCGGGAGAAAAGTTGGAGATACGCAGTATTTT
TRBV5-1	.	.	TRBJ2-7	CASSLGAVSYEQYF	TGCGCCAGCAGCTTGGGTGCGGTCTCCTACGAGCAGTACTTC
TRBV27	.	TRBD1	TRBJ1-5	CASTQTGGQQPQHF	TGTGCCAGCACCCAAACAGGGGGCCAACAGCCCCAGCATTTT
TRBV6-1	.	.	TRBJ1-6	CASSDGTNNSPLHF	TGTGCCAGCAGTGACGGGACAAATAATTCACCCCTCCACTTT
TRBV7-9	.	.	TRBJ2-3	CASNPDTQYF	TGTGCCAGCAATCCTGATACGCAGTATTTT
TRBV7-2	.	.	TRBJ1-2	CASSFPGDYGYTF	TGTGCCAGCAGCTTCCCAGGGGACTATGGCTACACCTTC
TRBV10-2	.	TRBD1	TRBJ2-4	CASSDLGQGKNIQYF	TGCGCCAGCAGTGACCTAGGACAGGGTAAAAACATTCAGTACTTC
TRBV5-1	.	.	TRBJ2-5	CASSLGGQETQYF	TGCGCCAGCAGCTTAGGGGGCCAAGAGACCCAGTACTTC
TRBV2	.	.	TRBJ2-7	CASSGSGYPYEQYF	TGTGCCAGCAGTGGGTCGGGGTATCCCTACGAGCAGTACTTC
TRBV4-2	few	.	TRBJ1-5	CASSQEPQTDQPQHF	TGTGCCAGCAGCCAAGAGCCACAGACAGATCAGCCCCAGCATTTT
TRBV7-8	.	TRBD1	TRBJ2-1	CASSSLTSGTGVNEQFF	TGTGCCAGCAGCTCCTTGACCTCCGGGACAGGAGTGAATGAGCAGTTCTTC
TRBV12-3/TRBV12-4	.	.	TRBJ1-2	CASSAFERDGYTF	TGTGCCAGCAGTGCCTTTGAGAGAGATGGCTACACCTTC
TRBV9	once	.	TRBJ1-2	CASSGGQGRWDYGYTF	TGTGCCAGCAGCGGGGGGCAGGGCCGATGGGACTATGGCTACACCTTC
TRBV19	.	TRBD1	TRBJ2-7	CASSQTGAHEQYF	TGTGCCAGTAGTCAGACAGGGGCCCACGAGCAGTACTTC
TRBV5-1	.	TRBD1	TRBJ2-7	CASSFTQGASYEQYF	TGCGCCAGCAGCTTCACCCAGGGGGCCTCCTACGAGCAGTACTTC
TRBV11-2	.	.	TRBJ2-7	CASSLGRGYNSYEQYF	TGTGCCAGCAGCTTAGGGCGGGGTTACAACTCCTACGAGCAGTACTTC
TRBV3-1/TRBV3-2	.	TRBD1	TRBJ1-2	CASSQDRGRGYTF	TGTGCCAGCAGCCAAGACAGGGGGCGCGGCTACACCTTC
TRBV4-1	.	TRBD1	TRBJ1-5	CASSQPGQGEPQHF	TGCGCCAGCAGCCAACCGGGACAGGGAGAGCCCCAGCATTTT
TRBV27	.	.	TRBJ1-5	CASSLSISGNQPQHF	TGTGCCAGCAGTTTATCGATCTCAGGAAATCAGCCCCAGCATTTT
TRBV7-6	.	TRBD2	TRBJ2-1	CASSLDGREGLGDEQFF	TGTGCCAGCAGCTTAGATGGGCGGGAGGGCCTGGGCGATGAGCAGTTCTTC
TRBV13	.	.	TRBJ2-6	CASSLASGANVLTF	TGTGCCAGCAGCTTAGCTAGCGGGGCCAACGTCCTGACTTTC
TRBV19	.	TRBD1	TRBJ2-7	CASSRRGTGGSGEQYF	TGTGCCAGTTCGCGTAGGGGGACAGGGGGCTCCGGGGAGCAGTACTTC
TRBV9	.	TRBD2	TRBJ2-7	CASSPRPSGRDEQYF	TGTGCCAGCAGCCCGCGGCCTAGCGGCAGGGACGAGCAGTACTTC
TRBV29-1	.	.	TRBJ2-7	CSVIRLETRDEQYF	TGCAGCGTTATACGACTAGAAACTAGAGACGAGCAGTACTTC
TRBV2	once	.	TRBJ2-7	CASGAPGKHEGQYF	TGTGCCAGCGGCGCCCCAGGCAAACACGAAGGGCAGTACTTC